The present TCR beta chain was sequenced within a study of T cells in Graves' hyperthyroidism and ophthalmopathy. Overall study context: Peripheral blood samples were taken at initial diagnosis, prior to any treatment.

What was amplified from RNA transcripts were TCR beta CDR3 regions. Carried out on the TCR CDR3, a first-round RT-PCR used the HTBI primer set. TCRdb passed the multiplex PCR reads through MiXCR, listing each CDR3 protein once. This sample has hundreds of thousands of distinct CDR3 sequences, with about 14% found just once. As to this clonotype: The junction shows a germline mismatch at one end, possibly a read error.

This CDR3 is 16 amino acids long. Germline V gene lookup returns CDR1 DFQATT and CDR2 SNEGSKA (reference sequence). The sequencing sample was made of blood. This clonotype was obtained from a woman aged 18-29 years with Graves' hyperthyroidism. The gene calls are TRBV20-1 and TRBJ2-1, with 12 positions matching TRBD2. The CDR3 sequence: CSARGTSGRRVNKQFF. The DNA for the CDR3 is TGCAGTGCTAGGGGCACTAGCGGGAGGAGAGTCAATAAGCAGTTCTTC.